This TCR beta chain was captured in a study of OX40 agonist ivuxolimab in advanced cancers. Study at large: Patients received ivuxolimab, an agonistic anti-OX40 (CD134) antibody. Whole-study results and caveats: The study observed clonal expansion of CD4+ and CD8+ blood T cells by week 6 at 0.1 to 3.0 mg/kg. Those patients achieving a partial response at 0.1-3.0 mg/kg showed among the lowest clonal expansion.

J lost 3 bases, V lost 2 bases, and 7 bases had no gene match. The germline CDR1 and CDR2 sequences are SGHDT and YYEEEE. This CDR3 has 17 amino acids. The data were produced by immunoSEQ multiplex PCR, yet TCRdb's version contains in-frame clones alone and is incomplete. The data show about 25,000 clones, with approximately 86% seen just once and around 15% held by the top ten. Of note for this clone: Its specificity is not known.

The source was CD4+ or CD8+ T cells sorted from blood, collected in a trial of the OX40 agonist ivuxolimab. The genes are TRBV5-6 and TRBJ2-5; 13 nucleotides align to TRBD2. The sequence derives from an adult with an advanced solid tumor such as melanoma, head and neck, liver or kidney cancer. CDR3 residues: CASSFTSGGGEEETQYF. The DNA for the CDR3 is TGTGCCAGCAGCTTCACTAGCGGGGGGGGCGAAGAAGAGACCCAGTACTTC. Complete variable domain (other parts from reference TRBV5-6 and TRBJ2-5): DAGVTQSPTHLIKTRGQQVTLRCSPKSGHDTVSWYQQALGQGPQFIFQYYEEEERQRGNFPDRFSGHQFPNYSSELNVNALLLGDSALYLCASSFTSGGGEEETQYFGPGTRLLVL.